This T cell receptor beta chain was identified in a study of blood T cell repertoires in COVID-19 (dated by TCRdb to the early 2020s). Study-level background: The collaborator samples originated in the United States, Italy and Spain and spanned the acute and convalescent phases of COVID-19. The prospective study material was composed of cDNA or gDNA derived from T cells, B-cell-depleted T cells, or PBMCs. Deeply sampled blood TCRbeta repertoires from subjects exposed to, actively infected with, or recovered from COVID-19 were included in the dataset. The repertoires were released in a freely available public database meant as a resource for research on the immune response to SARS-CoV-2. Samples came from the ongoing ImmuneRACE study (first 160 participants) plus 1,254 subjects from 6 global collaborators. Nearly every sample came with metadata listing a de-identified subject ID, COVID-19 status, age in years and sex. Where available, HLA class I and class II types were obtained from metadata supplied by the sample provider rather than from assay-based typing. Here is what the overall study found, with its caveats: The quantity of clinical and demographic metadata differed by source and by participant and was supplied without curation.

The collaborating institutions used their own protocols to collect whole blood in K2EDTA tubes. For TCRbeta analysis, collaborators shipped samples as frozen whole blood, isolated PBMCs, or DNA extracted from either of those sample types. The immunoSEQ Assay, a bias-controlled multiplex PCR, was used to amplify TCRbeta CDR3 regions from genomic DNA. The study's own analysis went as follows. The number of nucleated cells in each sample was estimated from the amplification of reference gene primers within the assay. Sequence reads were collapsed and filtered to measure the absolute abundance of every unique TCRbeta CDR3 rearrangement. For each sample, productive Simpson clonality was calculated as the square root of Simpson's diversity index over productive rearrangements. The table comes from immuneACCESS by way of TCRdb, which keeps in-frame sequences with V and J called. Part of the clones is missing from these tables; in studies checked, under half for an unresolved V gene and the rest for unknown reasons. That table is the source of V, J and clone size, and D and trimming were worked out from the DNA. This sample holds 29,000 or so clones; approximately 86% were observed only once. The ten most abundant clones make up approximately 12% of the sample.

Note on this clone: Its target antigen remains unknown. No much larger clonotype is one base removed from it; base qualities were not supplied.

The CDR1 and CDR2 encoded by the germline V gene (reference sequence) are LGHDT and YNNKEL. V lost 0 bases and J lost 9 bases, and the count of bases not matched to a germline gene is 7. Including the terminal cysteine and phenylalanine, the CDR3 comprises 15 residues. CDR3 DNA is the only sequence kept; it has 45 bases, read in frame from the first base. The specimen sequenced was peripheral blood. The TCR comes from a human donor in a cohort sampled during active COVID-19. The donor label of this sample is uncertain. The sequence joins TRBV3-1 (or the pseudogene TRBV3-2) to TRBJ2-1; the junction holds 8 bases that match TRBD2. The base sequence is TGTGCCAGCAGCCAAGATAAGGTGGCGGGAGGTGAGCAGTTCTTC. Its translation is CASSQDKVAGGEQFF.